The TCR beta chain under discussion was sequenced for a study of neurological immune-mediated disorders. This clonotype appeared many times. TCRdb reanalysed the 5' RACE reads using MiXCR and keeps one entry per CDR3 protein. The sample holds 66,000 or so distinct CDR3 sequences, around 5.2% seen once. The receptor comes from a woman aged 25 to 45 with multiple sclerosis. Sample: PBMCs.

Here the CDR3 DNA reads TGCAGCGTCTCGCCGACACTCTTCGGCGAGCAGTACTTC. It codes for CSVSPTLFGEQYF. The V call is TRBV29-1, the J call TRBJ2-7, with D hard to call. The CDR3 contains 13 residues. V lost 6 bases to trimming and J lost 6 bases, with 18 bases between them. The germline gives CDR1 SQVTM, CDR2 ANQGSEA.